Listed here is a single T cell receptor (beta chain). Compared with the rest of its sample, this clonotype is medium-sized (0.01 to 0.1%). What antigen it recognizes has not been identified. Per-nucleotide qualities are absent, and no much larger clonotype sits a single base away. Two rounds of multiplex PCR on genomic DNA were used to amplify the TCR beta CDR3 region. The first PCR round used primers specific to each TRBV and TRBJ gene, and the primer sequences were filed in Chinese patent CN105087789A. Universal primers were used in the second PCR round. The Roche High Pure PCR Template Preparation Kit was used to extract genomic DNA from the frozen PBMCs. An Illumina HiSeq 3000 was used to sequence the libraries paired-end with 151 bp reads. The paper's processing steps were these. Raw reads lacking the multiplex PCR primer sequences were removed with CutAdapt. PEAR was used to merge high-quality paired reads into contigs. TRB V, D and J gene segments were assigned to each contig with MiXCR by alignment to reference sequences. To remove sequencing errors, CDR3 sequences were clustered according to base quality and sequence similarity. Diversity was calculated as Shannon entropy divided by the natural log of the number of productive TCR sequences. To get clonality, Shannon entropy was divided by the natural log of the number of unique clonotypes, and that result was subtracted from one. Using the Youden index from ROC curves, the researchers picked the repertoire-metric cut-offs for progression-free survival, and all analyses were carried out in R 3.5.3. TCRdb redid the processing of the public reads, applying fastp at Q25 and MiXCR, and retained in-frame beta chains. One record per CDR3 amino acid sequence lists the most common genes and DNA. TCRdb, not the original authors, processed these V and J calls. For this sample there are over 10,000 distinct CDR3 sequences; about 46% appear just once. The ten largest clones represent about a quarter of the sample.

Taken from the germline V gene, the CDR1 and CDR2 loops are MNHNS and SASEGT. Taken from cysteine to phenylalanine, the CDR3 has 16 residues. The DNA shown is the 48-base CDR3, in frame from base 1. V loses 6 bases of germline sequence and J loses 2 bases, and the interval between the two ends is 17 bases. The sample originates from a study of prognosis after radiotherapy for stage I lung cancer (dated by TCRdb to the early 2020s). Concerning the study at large: Between early 2018 and January 2019, 20 or so stage I NSCLC patients were enrolled in Nanjing, China. Newly diagnosed primary stage I lung tumors occurred in roughly 14 patients, and oligometastatic NSCLC after surgical resection of the primary tumor occurred in a few. All patients were regarded as medically inoperable, because of comorbidities in 11 to 12 patients and refusal of surgery in several patients. The cohort included about a dozen men and several women, with a median age of around 70 years and a range of roughly 53 to 85 years. On tumor histology, fewer than 15 patients had adenocarcinoma and several had squamous cell carcinoma. SBRT was delivered in 3 to 5 fractions with a biologically effective dose of at least 100 Gy, and image-guided IMRT or VMAT was used for delivery. No patient received concurrent therapy alongside SBRT. About 20% of the 19 patients developed distant metastases after SBRT, at a median of about seven months; the other 15 showed no significant progression. Peripheral blood TCR beta repertoires were profiled in stage I NSCLC patients before and after stereotactic body radiotherapy, and the repertoires were related to distant failure. A total of around 40 blood samples from roughly 20 patients were sequenced, with one sample obtained before and one obtained after SBRT for each patient. The paper as a whole reports these results and caveats: The study was limited by its small cohort and short follow-up, and the findings require independent validation. Tumor specificity of expanded TCR clones was not determined. TRBV and TRBJ usage frequencies reportedly varied with metastasis status, involving two V genes at baseline and fewer than 10 V and two J genes after SBRT. No adjustment for multiple comparisons was applied to any of the reported P values. Post-SBRT Shannon entropy and its change from baseline were lower in patients who developed distant metastases; baseline Shannon entropy was not associated with metastases. Unique TCR clone counts fell after SBRT (median 10,088 before versus 6,000 to 8,000 after; Wilcoxon paired P=0.011).

All patients had node-negative disease on CT and PET/CT, and none had a history of other malignancies or prior chemotherapy or radiotherapy. At each of two time points, six milliliters of peripheral venous blood were collected into EDTA tubes. PBMCs were isolated by Ficoll-Paque Plus density-gradient centrifugation. Right after collection, samples were placed at -80 degrees C and kept there until analysis. The sequence is built from TRBV6-1 and TRBJ1-5; TRBD1 might be the D gene, on 6 matching bases. The source is a donor over 45 with non-small cell lung cancer. The sample here was PBMCs, taken before or after stereotactic body radiation therapy (not recorded which). The nucleotide sequence reads TGTGCCAGCAGGCCGACAGGATCGCAGCGCAATCAGCCCCAGCATTTT. It is translated as CASRPTGSQRNQPQHF.